The 32 T cell receptor beta chains given below trace back to one sample, sequenced in a study of T cells after yellow fever vaccination. MiXCR was run by TCRdb on the 5' RACE reads, yielding one entry per CDR3 protein. The sample carries more than 35,000 distinct CDR3 sequences, 6.5% to 8.5% recorded once. Sample: CD8+ T cells not binding an NS4B(214-222) dextramer, sorted from PBMCs, taken 45 days after the yellow fever booster vaccination. These receptors were taken from a man aged 30 to 45 who received the YFV17D yellow fever vaccine.

This clonotype was detected ten times or more. This chain joins TRBV30 and TRBJ1-6; 8 bases line up with TRBD1. Losses at the gene ends were 0 bases for V and 9 bases for J; bases not matched to a gene: 4. Germline lookup yields CDR1 GTSNPN and CDR2 SVGIG (reference sequence). This CDR3 is built from 14 residues. The CDR3 DNA reads as TGTGCCTGGAGTGTGACCAGGGGGCCTTCACCCCTCCACTTT. Its protein is CAWSVTRGPSPLHF.

In this sample, this clonotype turned up a few times. The rearrangement links TRBV2 to TRBJ2-4; weak D call: TRBD2 (6 bases). Deletions cut 4 bases from V and 8 bases from J, with 18 bases between. The CDR3 runs 15 residues. Germline CDR1 is SNHLY and CDR2 is FYNNEI. CDR3 nucleotides: TGTGCCAGCAGTGGTGACGGGAGAGGGAAGGACATTCAGTACTTC. As protein: CASSGDGRGKDIQYF.

This clonotype was seen at least ten times. The chain joins TRBV9 to TRBJ2-1; D may match TRBD1 or TRBD2 (5 bases each). The CDR3 is made up of 16 amino acids. V was trimmed by 0 bases and J by 2 bases, leaving 12 bases between them. Germline V gene lookup returns CDR1 SGDLS and CDR2 YYNGEE. The CDR3 spells CASSVEEGRAYNEQFF. Written as DNA, the CDR3 is TGTGCCAGCAGCGTAGAAGAGGGGAGAGCCTACAATGAGCAGTTCTTC.

V usage is TRBV21-1 and J usage is TRBJ2-7; TRBD2 was called by the table and not checked on the DNA. TRBV21-1 is a pseudogene segment. The CDR3 runs 13 residues. CDR3 sequence reads: CASSNETNYEQYF. CDR3 sequence (DNA): TGTGCCAGCAGCAACGAGACTAACTACGAGCAGTACTTC.

Many counts were recorded for this clonotype. The genes are TRBV6-2 or TRBV6-3 and TRBJ2-7, with 8 bases that match TRBD2. This CDR3 contains 16 residues. From germline, CDR1 is MNHEY and CDR2 SVGEGT. V shed 1 base, J shed 3 bases, and the junction held 8 bases outside the gene matches. CDR3 sequence: CASSYFPSGGVYEQYF. The CDR3 bases are TGTGCCAGCAGTTACTTCCCGAGCGGGGGCGTCTACGAGCAGTACTTC.

In regard to this clonotype: This may come from a read error, since a much larger clone is one base off. The chain recombines TRBV6-5 with TRBJ2-5, with D perhaps matching TRBD1 (5 bases). CDR3 length: 18 amino acids. CDR1 MNHEY and CDR2 SVGAGI come from the germline V gene. V dropped 4 bases and J dropped 5 bases, with 26 bases sitting between them. The chain's CDR3 is CASSFWGGPVRAGETQYF. CDR3 nucleotides: TGTGCCAGCAGTTTTTGGGGCGGACCCGTCAGGGCCGGGGAGACCCAGTACTTC.

This clonotype has a count of ten or more. The chain recombines TRBV29-1 with TRBJ2-1, with D maybe TRBD2 (5 bases). Looked up from germline, CDR1 is SQVTM and CDR2 is ANQGSEA. Trimming removed 7 bases at V and 8 bases at J, with 15 bases between. This CDR3 contains 12 residues. DNA of the CDR3: TGCAGCGCCGTTCTGGAGGTGGATGAGCAGTTCTTC. It encodes CSAVLEVDEQFF.

This clonotype was detected many times. The chain employs TRBV19 and TRBJ1-1; D uncertain. Germline CDR1 is LNHDA and CDR2 is SQIVND (reference sequence). CDR3 length: 15 amino acids. The V end was cut by 5 bases, the J end by 2 bases, with 15 bases between. Here the CDR3 reads CASSLGPAGNTEAFF. The CDR3 bases are TGTGCCAGTAGTTTGGGCCCCGCTGGAAACACTGAAGCTTTCTTT.

This clonotype has a count of ten or more. The chain is built from TRBV2 and TRBJ2-1; 7 bases agree with TRBD2. The ends lost 7 bases at V and 7 bases at J; junction bases unmatched: 13. The CDR3 runs 15 residues. Germline V gives CDR1 SNHLY, CDR2 FYNNEI. CDR3 region: CASTGDSAGENEQFF. CDR3 DNA: TGTGCCAGCACTGGGGACTCCGCGGGGGAGAATGAGCAGTTCTTC.

This clonotype was recorded at least ten times. V usage is TRBV11-2 and J usage is TRBJ2-2; tentative D call: TRBD1 (6 bases). V lost 5 bases and J 1 base, leaving 8 bases between the germline ends. Germline V gene data show CDR1 as SGHAT and CDR2 as FQNNGV. The CDR3 totals 14 residues. CDR3: CASSRRGNTGELFF. DNA for the CDR3: TGTGCCAGCAGCCGCAGGGGGAACACCGGGGAGCTGTTTTTT.

This clonotype showed up many times. The chain links TRBV5-6 to TRBJ2-5, with D unclear. The CDR3 is 13 amino acids. The germline V gene has CDR1 SGHDT and CDR2 YYEEEE. The V and J ends lost 6 bases and 0 bases respectively, with 9 bases between them. Here the CDR3 reads CASTWGYQETQYF. CDR3 bases: TGTGCCAGCACCTGGGGATACCAAGAGACCCAGTACTTC.

The rearrangement links TRBV28 to TRBJ2-7; 8 nucleotides match TRBD2. Unmatched junction bases numbered 8, after V lost 10 bases and J lost 3 bases. Germline CDR1 reads MDHEN; CDR2 reads SYDVKM. The CDR3 length is 13 residues. The CDR3 reads CANPGGSGYEQYF. CDR3 bases: TGTGCCAACCCGGGGGGGTCCGGCTACGAGCAGTACTTC.

This clonotype was seen many times. CDR3 in DNA: TGCAGTGCCCGGGGACACATCTCCTACAATGAGCAGTTCTTC. It encodes CSARGHISYNEQFF. V usage is TRBV20-1 and J usage is TRBJ2-1, with a weak D call TRBD1 (6 bases). Trimming stripped 6 bases from V and 0 bases from J, with 12 bases between. The CDR3 runs to 14 residues. Germline assignment: CDR1 DFQATT and CDR2 SNEGSKA (reference sequence).

The chain joins TRBV23-1 to TRBJ2-3; D gene ambiguous. TRBV23-1 is identified as an open reading frame with a role that is uncertain. The CDR3 contains 14 residues. Trimming took off 2 bases at V and 5 bases at J, with 11 bases between the two ends. The CDR3 DNA is TGCGCCAGCAGTCAACGCGGACGGTTAGATACGCAGTATTTT. Translating it yields CASSQRGRLDTQYF.

This clonotype was seen ten or more times. The rearrangement uses TRBV6-5 and TRBJ2-2; 10 bases fit TRBD1. The CDR3 sequence is 17 residues long. V gave up 8 bases and J gave up 1 base; unmatched junction bases: 10. Per germline, CDR1 MNHEY and CDR2 SVGAGI. The CDR3 sequence is CASSSPGTGENTGELFF. The CDR3 nucleotides are TGTGCCAGCTCCTCTCCCGGGACAGGGGAGAACACCGGGGAGCTGTTTTTT.

This clonotype was counted only a few times. This rearrangement joins TRBV27 to TRBJ1-1; the D is unclear. The ends were cut back, 5 bases at V and 0 bases at J, with 10 bases in the middle. The CDR3 runs 14 residues. Germline values: CDR1 MNHEY, CDR2 SMNVEV (reference sequence). The CDR3 region is CASSRDGLNTEAFF. CDR3 in DNA: TGTGCCAGCAGTCGAGACGGACTGAACACTGAAGCTTTCTTT.

This clonotype showed up many times. The rearrangement joins TRBV10-1 to TRBJ2-1, with 9 bases that match TRBD2. The CDR3 loop spans 16 amino acids. V lost 4 bases to trimming and J lost 1 base; unmatched junction nucleotides: 5. Germline-derived CDR1 and CDR2 are WNHNN and SYGVQD (reference sequence). CDR3 DNA: TGCGCCAGCAGTGGATATAGCGGGGGTTCCTACAATGAGCAGTTCTTC. Translated: CASSGYSGGSYNEQFF.

This clonotype appeared many times. The gene calls are TRBV25-1 and TRBJ1-1, with a possible D match to TRBD1 (5 bases). The CDR3 length is 15 residues. V was cut by 1 base and J by 1 base, with 10 bases left in between. The V gene's germline CDR1 is MGHDK and CDR2 SYGVNS. The CDR3 region is CASSEFLGANTEAFF. The CDR3 DNA sequence: TGTGCCAGCAGTGAATTTCTAGGGGCGAACACTGAAGCTTTCTTT.

In its sample, this clonotype was seen many times. The chain recombines TRBV29-1 with TRBJ2-3; TRBD2 matches at 9 bases. CDR3 length: 18 residues. Germline lookup yields CDR1 SQVTM and CDR2 ANQGSEA. With V trimmed by 3 bases and J by 4 bases, 17 bases remained unmatched. DNA of the CDR3: TGCAGCGTTGATCTCATCTTTATGCGGGAGGGCCAGTCAGATACGCAGTATTTT. The encoded protein is CSVDLIFMREGQSDTQYF.

This clonotype has only a few counts. V gene TRBV7-3 combines with J gene TRBJ1-3; weak D call: TRBD1 (5 bases). V shed 0 bases and J shed 4 bases, with 10 bases lying between them. The CDR3 has 15 amino acids. The germline CDR1 and CDR2 sequences are SGHTA and FQGTGA. The CDR3 is CASSLTAGPGNTIYF. As DNA, the CDR3 is TGTGCCAGCAGCTTAACGGCAGGGCCAGGAAACACCATATATTTT.

Points on this clonotype: This clone may be a read error of a much larger clone one base away. The chain couples TRBV5-1 to TRBJ2-3; D is perhaps TRBD1 (6 bases). Germline lookup yields CDR1 SGHRS and CDR2 YFSETQ. The CDR3 is 13 amino acids. DNA for the CDR3: TGCGCCAGCAGCGGGGTTCGGACAGATACGCAGAATTTT. It specifies CASSGVRTDTQNF.

V usage is TRBV7-6 and J usage is TRBJ2-1, with 8 bases matching TRBD1. With 5 bases clipped from V and 2 bases from J, the junction kept 5 bases outside the gene matches. Germline CDR1 and CDR2: SGHVS and FNYEAQ. The CDR3 runs 15 residues. The CDR3 region has the DNA TGTGCCAGCAGCGAAAGACAGGGGACCTACAATGAGCAGTTCTTC. This translates into CASSERQGTYNEQFF.

This clonotype appeared many times. The chain couples TRBV12-3 or TRBV12-4 to TRBJ2-1, with TRBD2 as a possible D gene (6 bases). The CDR3 length is 13 residues. Trimming removed 5 bases at V and 9 bases at J, with 14 bases between. Written as DNA, the CDR3 is TGTGCCAGCAGTGCGGGACCATCGAGTGAGCAGTTCTTC. It codes for CASSAGPSSEQFF.

This clonotype was found many times. V gene TRBV6-5 combines with J gene TRBJ2-2, with 8 positions matching TRBD2. The J segment lost 1 base and the V segment lost 0 bases, leaving 1 base of the junction unmatched. This CDR3 contains 16 residues. CDR1 is MNHEY, CDR2 SVGAGI, per germline. The CDR3 loop reads CASSYSGLGNTGELFF. The DNA of the CDR3 is TGTGCCAGCAGTTACTCGGGACTAGGGAACACCGGGGAGCTGTTTTTT.

This clonotype was observed a handful of times. This rearrangement joins TRBV2 to TRBJ2-2; 7 positions match TRBD1. The trim removed 6 bases at V and 2 bases at J, leaving 6 bases unmatched. CDR3 size: 15 residues. Germline CDR1 and CDR2: SNHLY and FYNNEI. The DNA for the CDR3 is TGTGCCAGCAGCAATGGACAGGACAACACCGGGGAGCTGTTTTTT. This translates into CASSNGQDNTGELFF.

This clonotype was detected ten times or more. The gene calls are TRBV6-2 or TRBV6-3 and TRBJ2-1; no clear D gene. Trimming removed 6 bases at V and 10 bases at J, with 13 bases between. This CDR3 is 12 amino acids long. Germline CDR1 and CDR2: MNHEY and SVGEGT. This CDR3 is CASSPGTAEQFF. CDR3 DNA: TGTGCCAGCAGCCCTGGAACAGCCGAGCAGTTCTTC.

This clonotype occurred many times. The J gene is TRBJ2-7, the V gene TRBV7-6, with 10 bases aligning to TRBD2. J was trimmed by 3 bases and V by 5 bases; bases with no gene match: 4. The CDR3 consists of 14 residues. Germline values: CDR1 SGHVS, CDR2 FNYEAQ. The CDR3 DNA is TGTGCCAGCAGCATTAGCGGGAGGAGCTACGAGCAGTACTTC. Translating it yields CASSISGRSYEQYF.

At least ten counts were recorded for this clonotype. The gene calls are TRBV2 and TRBJ2-1; TRBD2 aligns across 13 bases. J was trimmed by 5 bases and V by 6 bases; bases with no gene match: 4. Germline assignment: CDR1 SNHLY and CDR2 FYNNEI. The CDR3 has 15 amino acids. CDR3: CASRDGLAGDNEQFF. The CDR3 DNA reads TGTGCCAGCAGAGACGGACTAGCGGGAGACAATGAGCAGTTCTTC.

The chain uses TRBV24-1 and TRBJ2-3; a possible D gene is TRBD1 (5 bases). The germline V and J ends were trimmed by 3 bases and 0 bases, with 9 bases remaining between them. Germline V gene lookup returns CDR1 KGHDR and CDR2 SFDVKD. This CDR3 spans 15 amino acids. The CDR3 DNA follows: TGTGCCACCAGTGATCCAGACAGTAGCACAGATACGCAGTATTTT. Its translation is CATSDPDSSTDTQYF.

Many counts were recorded for this clonotype. This chain uses TRBV25-1 with TRBJ2-1; D ambiguous. The V gene's germline CDR1 is MGHDK and CDR2 SYGVNS. The CDR3 spans 12 residues. V dropped 2 bases and J dropped 3 bases, with 2 bases sitting between them. The CDR3, as DNA: TGTGCCAGCAGTGAAATCTACAATGAGCAGTTCTTC. This codes for CASSEIYNEQFF.

This clonotype was seen at least ten times. V is TRBV9 and J is TRBJ2-1, with D maybe TRBD2 (6 bases). The CDR3 consists of 16 residues. Trimming removed 0 bases from V and 8 bases from J, with 18 bases in between. The germline V gene has CDR1 SGDLS and CDR2 YYNGEE. The CDR3 sequence: CASSVATLGGVDEQFF. Written as DNA, the CDR3 is TGTGCCAGCAGCGTAGCTACCCTCGGGGGAGTCGATGAGCAGTTCTTC.

This clonotype was counted once. It may be a read error: a sequence one base away is much more abundant. This chain joins TRBV27 and TRBJ2-1; either TRBD1 or TRBD2 may supply D (5 bases each). CDR1 and CDR2 from the germline V gene are MNHEY and SMNVEV (reference sequence). This CDR3 contains 15 residues. Trimming took 2 bases from V and 5 from J, leaving 13 bases between them. CDR3 in amino acids: CASSLVGDGNNEQFF. The CDR3 coding sequence is TGTGCCAGCAGTTTAGTGGGGGACGGTAACAATGAGCAGTTCTTC.